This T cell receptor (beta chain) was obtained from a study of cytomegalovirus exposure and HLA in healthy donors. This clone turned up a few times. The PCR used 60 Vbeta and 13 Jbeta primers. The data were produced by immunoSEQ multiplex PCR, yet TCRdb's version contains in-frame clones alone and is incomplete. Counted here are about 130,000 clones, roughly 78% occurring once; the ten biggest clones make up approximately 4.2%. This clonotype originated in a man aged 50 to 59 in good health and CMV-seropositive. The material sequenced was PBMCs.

CDR3 DNA sequence: TGTGCCAGCAGCTTAGAGGACAGGATCTCCTACGAGCAGTACTTC. Its translation is CASSLEDRISYEQYF. The chain joins TRBV11-2 to TRBJ2-7; 7 nucleotides match TRBD1. J was trimmed by 0 bases and V by 0 bases; bases with no gene match: 2. CDR1 is SGHAT and CDR2 is FQNNGV in the germline V gene. The CDR3 is 15 residues long.